A single sample is the source of the 18 T cell receptor beta chains below, sequenced in a study of OX40 agonist ivuxolimab in advanced cancers. TCRdb's table, derived via immunoSEQ multiplex PCR, lists solely in-frame clones and lacks some. The data contain around 63,000 clones, roughly nine tenths of them singletons. The material sequenced was CD4+ or CD8+ T cells sorted from blood, taken in a trial of the OX40 agonist ivuxolimab. These receptors were collected from an adult with an advanced solid tumor such as melanoma, head and neck, liver or kidney cancer.

The V and J genes are TRBV6-5 and TRBJ2-3; D remains unclear. The CDR3 length is 15 residues. Germline V gene lookup returns CDR1 MNHEY and CDR2 SVGAGI. V was clipped by 8 bases and J by 0 bases, with 15 bases between them. The CDR3 nucleotides are TGTGCCAGCCGAGGAAGCGTGACTAGCACAGATACGCAGTATTTT. It is translated as CASRGSVTSTDTQYF.

In this sample, this clone turned up a few times. The V gene is TRBV10-1, the J gene TRBJ1-5; D remains unclear. Germline V lookup: CDR1 WNHNN, CDR2 SYGVQD (reference sequence). Deletions cut 0 bases from V and 5 bases from J, with 8 bases between. The CDR3 contains 14 residues. The CDR3 DNA sequence: TGCGCCAGCAGTGAGTCCTCCGGGGATCAGCCCCAGCATTTT. Its translation is CASSESSGDQPQHF.

The J gene is TRBJ2-7, the V gene TRBV5-6, with 7 positions matching TRBD2. CDR1 is SGHDT and CDR2 is YYEEEE in the germline V gene. The CDR3 covers 14 residues. The V gene end was trimmed by 4 bases and the J gene end by 5 bases; junction bases not matched to a gene: 9. The CDR3 protein is CASSRTGEGHEQYF. CDR3 nucleotides: TGTGCCAGCAGCCGCACTGGGGAGGGCCACGAGCAGTACTTC.

This chain uses TRBV4-1 with TRBJ1-2; TRBD1 aligns across 7 bases. The germline CDR1 and CDR2 sequences are MGHRA and YSYEKL. This CDR3 has 13 residues. J was trimmed by 12 bases and V by 2 bases; bases with no gene match: 9. Here the CDR3 DNA reads TGCGCCAGCAGCCAAACCGCGACAGGGTGGAACACCTTC. Translation: CASSQTATGWNTF.

The genes are TRBV10-3 and TRBJ2-7, with TRBD2 identical over 14 bases. The CDR3 has 15 amino acids. Germline-derived CDR1 and CDR2 are ENHRY and SYGVKD. J lost 5 bases, V lost 10 bases, and 10 bases had no gene match. In nucleotides, the CDR3 is TGTGCCAGCCGGACTACGGGACTAGCGGGAGACGAGCAGTACTTC. Encoded protein: CASRTTGLAGDEQYF.

This clone was detected a few times. V gene TRBV2 combines with J gene TRBJ2-7; no firm D call. Germline CDR1 reads SNHLY; CDR2 reads FYNNEI. Trimming cost V 6 bases and J 2 bases, with 14 bases left between them. CDR3 length equals 14 residues. The DNA for the CDR3 is TGTGCCAGCAGCAAAAGAACCCTGGCCTACGAGCAGTACTTC. It translates to CASSKRTLAYEQYF.

This chain links TRBV5-1 with TRBJ2-3; 12 bases match TRBD2. The germline CDR1 and CDR2 sequences are SGHRS and YFSETQ. V gave up 0 bases and J gave up 4 bases; unmatched junction bases: 6. The length of the CDR3 is 17 residues. In DNA, the CDR3 is TGCGCCAGCAGCTTGGGACTAGCGGGAGTATGGGCAGATACGCAGTATTTT. Its protein product is CASSLGLAGVWADTQYF.

The chain recombines TRBV5-1 with TRBJ1-1; 7 bases align to TRBD1. Trimming took 4 bases from V and 4 from J; bases not matched to a gene: 13. The CDR3 is made up of 16 amino acids. Germline V gives CDR1 SGHRS, CDR2 YFSETQ. DNA of the CDR3: TGCGCCAGCAGCCCTTCCGGGACAGTGACGTCCACTGAAGCTTTCTTT. Encoded protein: CASSPSGTVTSTEAFF. The full variable domain, in which reference TRBV5-1 and TRBJ1-1 provide the parts outside the CDR3, is KAGVTQTPRYLIKTRGQQVTLSCSPISGHRSVSWYQQTPGQGLQFLFEYFSETQRNKGNFPGRFSGRQFSNSRSEMNVSTLELGDSALYLCASSPSGTVTSTEAFFGQGTRLTVV.

J is TRBJ2-3 and V is TRBV2; D is ambiguous. CDR3 length equals 16 residues. Germline V CDR1 and CDR2: SNHLY, FYNNEI. Between the trimmed V and J ends, which lost 0 bases and 1 base, there was a span of 11 bases. CDR3 coding DNA: TGTGCCAGCAGTGAAGCCTATGGCAGTCGCACAGATACGCAGTATTTT. It is translated as CASSEAYGSRTDTQYF.

The J gene is TRBJ1-1, the V gene TRBV6-1; unclear D gene. From germline, CDR1 is MNHNS and CDR2 SASEGT. CDR3 length: 13 residues. Trimming left V 5 bases short and J 1 base short, with 8 bases between. This CDR3 reads CASSWVENTEAFF. CDR3 nucleotide sequence: TGTGCCAGCAGTTGGGTGGAGAACACTGAAGCTTTCTTT.

This clone was seen a handful of times. The rearrangement uses TRBV9 and TRBJ1-5, with TRBD1 as a possible D gene (5 bases). Germline V lookup: CDR1 SGDLS, CDR2 YYNGEE. The V and J ends lost 3 bases and 9 bases respectively, with 13 bases between them. The CDR3 is made up of 13 amino acids. The CDR3: CASSAQSQGPQHF. The CDR3 DNA follows: TGTGCCAGCAGCGCACAGAGCCAGGGGCCCCAGCATTTT. The full variable domain, with the rest looked up from reference TRBV9 and TRBJ1-5, is DSGVTQTPKHLITATGQRVTLRCSPRSGDLSVYWYQQSLDQGLQFLIQYYNGEERAKGNILERFSAQQFPDLHSELNLSSLELGDSALYFCASSAQSQGPQHFGDGTRLSIL.

This clone was recorded once. This chain joins TRBV19 and TRBJ2-2, with TRBD1 identical over 7 bases. The CDR3 extends over 15 amino acids. The germline V gene encodes CDR1 LNHDA and CDR2 SQIVND (reference sequence). V lost 3 bases to trimming and J lost 2 bases; unmatched junction nucleotides: 3. The CDR3 DNA sequence: TGTGCCAGTAGTATGCACAGGGGAAACACCGGGGAGCTGTTTTTT. Translation gives CASSMHRGNTGELFF.

The rearrangement joins TRBV23-1 to TRBJ1-6; 8 positions agree with TRBD1. TRBV23-1 counts as an open reading frame of uncertain function. V trimming: 0 bases; J trimming: 4 bases; junction bases outside the gene matches: 8. The CDR3 is 18 amino acids. In DNA form, the CDR3 reads TGCGCCAGCAGTCAATCCCATGGACAGGGTTTTTATAATTCACCCCTCCACTTT. As protein: CASSQSHGQGFYNSPLHF.

In this sample, this clone turned up once. V is TRBV4-1 and J is TRBJ1-2, with 7 bases identical to TRBD1. CDR3 length equals 18 residues. The junction had 12 bases not matched to a gene; V was cut back by 0 bases and J by 2 bases. Germline V gene data show CDR1 as MGHRA and CDR2 as YSYEKL. This chain's CDR3 is CASSQDPTGLTRNYGYTF. DNA of the CDR3: TGCGCCAGCAGCCAAGATCCGACAGGGCTAACAAGGAACTATGGCTACACCTTC.

The chain combines TRBV18 with TRBJ2-7; 7 positions agree with TRBD1. The J segment lost 3 bases and the V segment lost 3 bases, leaving 5 bases of the junction unmatched. In germline, CDR1 is KGHSH, CDR2 LQKENI. This CDR3 contains 14 residues. The CDR3 reads CASSPDRSFYEQYF. The CDR3 DNA reads TGTGCCAGCTCACCGGACAGGTCTTTCTACGAGCAGTACTTC. The full variable domain, completed using reference TRBV18 and TRBJ2-7, is NAGVMQNPRHLVRRRGQEARLRCSPMKGHSHVYWYRQLPEEGLKFMVYLQKENIIDESGMPKERFSAEFPKEGPSILRIQQVVRGDSAAYFCASSPDRSFYEQYFGPGTRLTVT.

This clone was seen ten or more times. The chain uses TRBV2 and TRBJ1-5; 8 bases align to TRBD1. Germline CDR1 and CDR2: SNHLY and FYNNEI. The J segment lost 3 bases and the V segment lost 6 bases, leaving 7 bases of the junction unmatched. The CDR3 runs 15 residues. The CDR3 reads CASRPGQGFNQPQHF. In DNA form, the CDR3 reads TGTGCCAGCAGACCCGGACAGGGCTTCAATCAGCCCCAGCATTTT. Based on the CDR3 plus reference TRBV2 and TRBJ1-5, the full variable domain is EPEVTQTPSHQVTQMGQEVILRCVPISNHLYFYWYRQILGQKVEFLVSFYNNEISEKSEIFDDQFSVERPDGSNFTLKIRSTKLEDSAMYFCASRPGQGFNQPQHFGDGTRLSIL.

Regarding this clone: Other DNA sequences in this specimen translate into the identical CDR3. J is TRBJ2-7 and V is TRBV5-1; TRBD1 agrees at 8 bases. V gave up 4 bases and J gave up 4 bases; unmatched junction bases: 10. Germline V CDR1 and CDR2: SGHRS, YFSETQ. The CDR3 totals 15 residues. The CDR3 reads CASSLGGQDTYEQYF. CDR3 sequence (DNA): TGCGCCAGCAGCCTTGGGGGACAGGATACTTACGAGCAGTACTTC. Full variable domain (rest looked up from reference TRBV5-1 and TRBJ2-7): KAGVTQTPRYLIKTRGQQVTLSCSPISGHRSVSWYQQTPGQGLQFLFEYFSETQRNKGNFPGRFSGRQFSNSRSEMNVSTLELGDSALYLCASSLGGQDTYEQYFGPGTRLTVT.

The chain recombines TRBV10-3 with TRBJ2-5, with 13 bases matching TRBD2. V shed 2 bases, J shed 4 bases, and the junction held 7 bases outside the gene matches. Germline values: CDR1 ENHRY, CDR2 SYGVKD. This CDR3 is 17 amino acids long. CDR3 DNA sequence: TGTGCCATCAGTGAGAGGACTAGCGGGAGAGGAAGAGAGACCCAGTACTTC. Amino acid sequence: CAISERTSGRGRETQYF.